The 29 T cell receptor beta chains listed next were all sequenced from one sample in a study of radiation and T cells in renal cell carcinoma. Profiling relied on immunoSEQ multiplex PCR, and the TCRdb table lists in-frame clones only, not all of them. Of tens of thousands of clones in the sample, approximately 80% were seen once. The time point was: baseline pretreatment blood. The treatment here: 15 Gy SBRT to primary tumor, nephrectomy 4 weeks later. Sample: blood, taken from a patient whose treatment included radiotherapy and nephrectomy. These receptors were collected from a man between 60 and 75 years old with renal cell carcinoma.

The rearrangement uses TRBV15 and TRBJ2-3; a weak D match, TRBD1 (5 bases). With 5 bases removed from V and 0 bases from J, the gap between germline ends came to 15 bases. The CDR3 loop spans 16 amino acids. In germline, CDR1 is LNHNV, CDR2 YYDKDF (reference sequence). Here the CDR3 reads CATSLRTGSSTDTQYF. CDR3 sequence (DNA): TGTGCCACCAGCCTACGAACAGGATCTAGCACAGATACGCAGTATTTT.

This clone came up once. V usage is TRBV14 and J usage is TRBJ1-3; D is undetermined. The germline V gene has CDR1 SGHDN and CDR2 FVKESK. The ends were cut back, 3 bases at V and 1 base at J, with 1 base in the middle. The CDR3 extends over 12 amino acids. The CDR3 sequence: CASSHSGNTIYF. CDR3 DNA: TGTGCCAGCAGCCATTCTGGAAACACCATATATTTT.

The chain combines TRBV7-2 with TRBJ2-2; no firm D call. Trimming removed 4 bases at V and 4 bases at J, with 4 bases between. Germline V gene lookup returns CDR1 SGHTA and CDR2 FQGNSA. The CDR3 has 12 amino acids. The DNA for the CDR3 is TGTGCCAGCAGCTCAAGCACCGGGGAGCTGTTTTTT. Translating it yields CASSSSTGELFF.

This sequence joins TRBV7-6 and TRBJ1-4, with no clear D. Trimming shortened V by 5 bases and J by 4 bases, and 11 bases separated the two germline ends. The CDR3 has 14 amino acids. The V gene's germline CDR1 is SGHVS and CDR2 FNYEAQ. The CDR3 DNA reads TGTGCCAGCAGCCTCACTATGAATAATGAAAAACTGTTTTTT. Its translation is CASSLTMNNEKLFF.

This clone was detected a few times. The chain is built from TRBV13 and TRBJ1-1, with D uncertain. Germline CDR1 and CDR2: PRHDT and FYEKMQ (reference sequence). With 5 bases removed from V and 1 base from J, the gap between germline ends came to 8 bases. The CDR3 has 13 residues. CDR3: CASSPRENTEAFF. The CDR3 coding sequence is TGTGCCAGCAGCCCGCGAGAGAACACTGAAGCTTTCTTT.

CDR3 DNA sequence: TGTGCCAGCAGTGCAGGACTAGCGGGTATAGAGACCCAGTACTTC. Residues: CASSAGLAGIETQYF. The rearrangement uses TRBV27 and TRBJ2-5; 11 nucleotides line up with TRBD2. Germline values: CDR1 MNHEY, CDR2 SMNVEV (reference sequence). V gave up 5 bases and J gave up 4 bases; unmatched junction bases: 6. This CDR3 comprises 15 residues.

CDR3 sequence (DNA): TGTGCCAGTAGTAGCACCCCGGGGTCTGAGCAGTTCTTC. Its translation is CASSSTPGSEQFF. This chain uses TRBV19 with TRBJ2-1; TRBD2 is a possible D gene (5 bases). The CDR3 contains 13 residues. Germline V lookup: CDR1 LNHDA, CDR2 SQIVND (reference sequence). Deletions cut 4 bases from V and 9 bases from J, with 13 bases between.

This clone came up a few times. This chain connects TRBV29-1 to TRBJ1-2, with TRBD1 as a possible D gene (6 bases). Germline V gene sequence: CDR1 SQVTM, CDR2 ANQGSEA. With 4 bases removed from V and 1 base from J, the gap between germline ends came to 13 bases. There are 14 residues in the CDR3. Here the CDR3 DNA reads TGCAGCGTTGTGCTGGACAGCCTTAACTATGGCTACACCTTC. Protein sequence: CSVVLDSLNYGYTF. Using reference TRBV29-1 and TRBJ1-2 for the parts outside the CDR3, the full variable domain is SAVISQKPSRDICQRGTSLTIQCQVDSQVTMMFWYRQQPGQSLTLIATANQGSEATYESGFVIDKFPISRPNLTFSTLTVSNMSPEDSSIYLCSVVLDSLNYGYTFGSGTRLTVV.

The J gene is TRBJ1-2, the V gene TRBV29-1; maybe TRBD1 (5 bases). There are 14 residues in the CDR3. The germline V gene encodes CDR1 SQVTM and CDR2 ANQGSEA. V lost 0 bases to trimming and J lost 4 bases, with 12 bases between them. Here the CDR3 DNA reads TGCAGCGTTGAAGATCCAACGACAGTCTATGGCTACACCTTC. Protein sequence: CSVEDPTTVYGYTF.

This chain links TRBV4-1 with TRBJ2-2, with D possibly being TRBD1 (7 bases). With 0 bases removed from V and 4 bases from J, the gap between germline ends came to 12 bases. CDR1 is MGHRA and CDR2 is YSYEKL in the germline V gene. The CDR3 covers 16 residues. CDR3 in DNA: TGCGCCAGCAGCCAAGATCGACAGGGAGGCACCGGGGAGCTGTTTTTT. It translates to CASSQDRQGGTGELFF.

The V call is TRBV5-1, the J call TRBJ1-6, with a weak D call TRBD1 (6 bases). The germline gives CDR1 SGHRS, CDR2 YFSETQ. This CDR3 has 15 residues. Trimming shortened V by 4 bases and J by 5 bases, and 13 bases separated the two germline ends. CDR3 protein: CASSPSGANNSPLHF. CDR3 DNA: TGCGCCAGCAGCCCCTCGGGGGCGAATAATTCACCCCTCCACTTT.

The V gene is TRBV7-2, the J gene TRBJ1-1; D uncertain. Looked up from germline, CDR1 is SGHTA and CDR2 is FQGNSA. Trimming left V 5 bases short and J 2 bases short, with 9 bases between. This CDR3 spans 13 amino acids. The DNA for the CDR3 is TGTGCCAGCAGCGCCACGGATAACACTGAAGCTTTCTTT. Protein product: CASSATDNTEAFF.

The chain couples TRBV9 to TRBJ1-2, with 7 bases lining up with TRBD1. The J segment lost 2 bases and the V segment lost 0 bases, leaving 4 bases of the junction unmatched. Germline V gene lookup returns CDR1 SGDLS and CDR2 YYNGEE. This CDR3 spans 15 amino acids. CDR3 coding DNA: TGTGCCAGCAGCGTAGCAGGGGGAGGGAACTATGGCTACACCTTC. This encodes CASSVAGGGNYGYTF.

The chain employs TRBV10-1 and TRBJ1-1; 8 bases align to TRBD1. This CDR3 comprises 14 residues. V lost 3 bases and J lost 8; bases outside the gene matches: 8. From germline, CDR1 is WNHNN and CDR2 SYGVQD (reference sequence). The CDR3 is CASSDQQRTGEAFF. The CDR3 DNA sequence: TGCGCCAGCAGTGACCAACAAAGGACAGGGGAAGCTTTCTTT.

J is TRBJ1-2 and V is TRBV7-8; TRBD1 aligns across 9 bases. This CDR3 has 16 amino acids. The junction had 10 bases not matched to a gene; V was cut back by 2 bases and J by 6 bases. Per germline, CDR1 SGHVS and CDR2 FQNEAQ. Here the CDR3 DNA reads TGTGCCAGCAGCTTATGGGACAGGGAGGGAGGTCATGGCTACACCTTC. Its protein product is CASSLWDREGGHGYTF.

The chain recombines TRBV18 with TRBJ2-5; D perhaps matches TRBD1 (5 bases). From germline, CDR1 is KGHSH and CDR2 LQKENI. The CDR3 extends over 13 amino acids. V was cut by 0 bases and J by 3 bases, with 5 bases left in between. The CDR3 protein is CASSPPDKETQYF. CDR3 sequence (DNA): TGTGCCAGCTCACCACCGGACAAAGAGACCCAGTACTTC.

This chain connects TRBV10-1 to TRBJ2-3; TRBD2 aligns across 7 bases. The germline gives CDR1 WNHNN, CDR2 SYGVQD (reference sequence). CDR3 length: 15 residues. Trimming removed 3 bases from V and 4 bases from J; junction bases left unmatched: 7. This CDR3 is CASSEFTGRADTQYF. CDR3 DNA: TGCGCCAGCAGTGAATTCACGGGGAGGGCAGATACGCAGTATTTT.

The CDR3 nucleotides read TGTGCCAGAAGCTTGGTTGAGGGAGACGAGCAGTACGTC. This encodes CARSLVEGDEQYV. The chain combines TRBV5-3 with TRBJ2-7; tentatively, D is TRBD2 (5 bases). TRBV5-3 is known as an ORF, though its function is uncertain. Trimming pared 0 bases from V and 5 bases from J, leaving 9 bases between. The CDR3 has 13 residues.

This clone was seen a single time. The chain employs TRBV25-1 and TRBJ2-5; D unclear. Deletions cut 0 bases from V and 5 bases from J, with 7 bases between. CDR1 and CDR2 (germline): MGHDK, SYGVNS. This CDR3 contains 13 residues. Written as DNA, the CDR3 is TGTGCCAGCAGTGAATATCCCGTGGAGACCCAGTACTTC. This sequence encodes CASSEYPVETQYF.

The rearrangement links TRBV19 to TRBJ2-3; TRBD1 might be the D (6 bases). Trimming took 3 bases from V and 1 from J, leaving 17 bases between them. Per the germline V gene, CDR1 is LNHDA and CDR2 is SQIVND (reference sequence). The CDR3 sequence is 17 residues long. The CDR3 loop reads CASSIRQGTTGTDTQYF. DNA of the CDR3: TGTGCCAGTAGTATTCGTCAGGGGACGACTGGCACAGATACGCAGTATTTT.

This chain connects TRBV21-1 to TRBJ2-2; no check of the table's D call, TRBD1, against the DNA was made. TRBV21-1 is a recognized pseudogene. This CDR3 contains 15 residues. CDR3 sequence: CASSNQGENTGELFF. The CDR3 bases are TGTGCCAGCAGTAACCAGGGCGAGAACACCGGGGAGCTGTTTTTT.

V gene TRBV4-3 combines with J gene TRBJ2-5; no clear D gene. Trimming removed 4 bases from V and 3 bases from J, with 15 bases in between. The length of the CDR3 is 15 residues. Germline V CDR1 and CDR2: LGHNA, YSLEER. This CDR3 is CASSRALKWEETQYF. The DNA of the CDR3 is TGCGCCAGCAGCCGGGCACTCAAATGGGAAGAGACCCAGTACTTC.

The V call is TRBV29-1, the J call TRBJ2-3, with D unclear. V gave up 6 bases and J gave up 2 bases, with 9 bases separating them. Germline V lookup: CDR1 SQVTM, CDR2 ANQGSEA. There are 12 residues in the CDR3. The CDR3 sequence: CSVAPNTDTQYF. Here the CDR3 DNA reads TGCAGCGTAGCTCCCAACACAGATACGCAGTATTTT.

This clone was found a few times. The chain is built from TRBV7-6 and TRBJ2-1; no reliable D call. The CDR3 totals 12 residues. The germline V gene encodes CDR1 SGHVS and CDR2 FNYEAQ. V was trimmed by 1 base and J by 5 bases, leaving 3 bases between them. CDR3 bases: TGTGCCAGCAGCTTAGTTGACAATGAGCAGTTCTTC. This codes for CASSLVDNEQFF.

This clone was detected a few times. The V gene is TRBV7-9, the J gene TRBJ1-6, with unresolved D. The CDR3 runs to 14 residues. Deletions cut 0 bases from V and 11 bases from J, with 11 bases between. Per the germline V gene, CDR1 is SEHNR and CDR2 is FQNEAQ (reference sequence). CDR3 amino acids: CASSLAGDVPPLHF. The CDR3 coding sequence is TGTGCCAGCAGCTTAGCGGGTGACGTTCCACCCCTCCACTTT.

V is TRBV14 and J is TRBJ2-1; D uncertain. The CDR3 has 13 residues. CDR1 and CDR2 from the germline V gene are SGHDN and FVKESK. Trimming cost V 1 base and J 4 bases, with 5 bases left between them. This CDR3 reads CASSQGSYNEQFF. In DNA form, the CDR3 reads TGTGCCAGCAGCCAAGGCTCGTACAATGAGCAGTTCTTC.

This chain uses TRBV5-4 with TRBJ2-2; TRBD2 matches at 8 bases. Trimming cost V 4 bases and J 1 base; bases outside gene matches: 0. The CDR3 has 14 residues. The germline V gene encodes CDR1 SGHNT and CDR2 YYREEE (reference sequence). DNA for the CDR3: TGTGCCAGCAGCCGGGAGGGGAACACCGGGGAGCTGTTTTTT. Residues: CASSREGNTGELFF.

The V gene is TRBV10-3, the J gene TRBJ1-6, with a tentative D call TRBD1 (5 bases). The V and J ends lost 3 bases and 7 bases respectively, with 16 bases between them. Germline V lookup: CDR1 ENHRY, CDR2 SYGVKD. The CDR3 is 16 amino acids. CDR3 DNA sequence: TGTGCCATCAGTGATAGGTCCGGGGCCAACAATTCACCCCTCCACTTT. This gives the protein CAISDRSGANNSPLHF.

The V and J genes are TRBV7-2 and TRBJ2-5, with D hard to call. This CDR3 is built from 15 residues. The germline V gene encodes CDR1 SGHTA and CDR2 FQGNSA. V was shortened by 1 base and J by 2 bases, with 11 bases between the two germline ends. In DNA form, the CDR3 reads TGTGCCAGCAGCTTAGTAGCAGCCTTACAAGAGACCCAGTACTTC. Its translation is CASSLVAALQETQYF. Complete variable domain (other parts from reference TRBV7-2 and TRBJ2-5): GAGVSQSPSNKVTEKGKDVELRCDPISGHTALYWYRQSLGQGLEFLIYFQGNSAPDKSGLPSDRFSAERTGGSVSTLTIQRTQQEDSAVYLCASSLVAALQETQYFGPGTRLLVL.